Listed below are T cell receptor beta chains from one sample, sequenced in a study of blood T cell repertoires in COVID-19. Assay used: immunoSEQ multiplex PCR; TCRdb lists only in-frame clones, some missing. Of roughly 50,000 clones listed, around 79% were seen once; the top ten hold around 20%. The sequenced sample consisted of peripheral blood. The receptor source for this set is a human donor with active or convalescent COVID-19. The donor label of this sample is uncertain. CDR3s include the opening cysteine and the closing phenylalanine or tryptophan. Each record gives: clone size, D gene, CDR3 length, J gene, V gene, CDR3 protein, CDR3 DNA. A D gene is named only where the DNA matches it firmly. A row's size may be missing; if present it is once, few, many or a size class.

clone_size: -
d_call: TRBD1
cdr3_length: 14
j_call: TRBJ2-7
v_call: TRBV7-7
cdr3_aa: CASSRTGEAYEQYF
cdr3_nt: TGTGCCAGCAGTCGGACAGGGGAAGCCTACGAGCAGTACTTC

clone_size: -
d_call: TRBD2
cdr3_length: 17
j_call: TRBJ2-3
v_call: TRBV6-4
cdr3_aa: CASSELGAGGGRDTQYF
cdr3_nt: TGTGCCAGCAGTGAACTTGGAGCGGGAGGCGGAAGAGATACGCAGTATTTT

clone_size: -
d_call: TRBD1
cdr3_length: 15
j_call: TRBJ2-3
v_call: TRBV7-2
cdr3_aa: CASSLGQMFTDTQYF
cdr3_nt: TGTGCCAGCAGCCTGGGACAGATGTTCACAGATACGCAGTATTTT

clone_size: -
d_call: TRBD2
cdr3_length: 15
j_call: TRBJ2-1
v_call: TRBV6-4
cdr3_aa: CASSERAGGDNEQFF
cdr3_nt: TGTGCCAGCAGTGAAAGGGCGGGAGGGGACAATGAGCAGTTCTTC

clone_size: -
d_call: TRBD1
cdr3_length: 15
j_call: TRBJ1-5
v_call: TRBV27
cdr3_aa: CASSLDRASNQPQHF
cdr3_nt: TGTGCCAGCAGTTTAGACAGGGCTAGCAATCAGCCCCAGCATTTT

clone_size: many
d_call: -
cdr3_length: 13
j_call: TRBJ2-1
v_call: TRBV2
cdr3_aa: CASRAARSDRQFF
cdr3_nt: TGTGCCAGCAGAGCGGCCCGGAGTGATCGGCAGTTCTTC

clone_size: -
d_call: TRBD2
cdr3_length: 15
j_call: TRBJ2-1
v_call: TRBV11-2
cdr3_aa: CASKTRLAGHNEQFF
cdr3_nt: TGTGCCAGCAAAACTCGACTAGCGGGACACAATGAGCAGTTCTTC

clone_size: -
d_call: -
cdr3_length: 16
j_call: TRBJ2-3
v_call: TRBV19
cdr3_aa: CASSPGRGGKPDTQYF
cdr3_nt: TGTGCCAGTAGTCCCGGTCGAGGAGGAAAGCCAGATACGCAGTATTTT

clone_size: -
d_call: -
cdr3_length: 12
j_call: TRBJ2-7
v_call: TRBV11-3
cdr3_aa: CASSSQDWEQYF
cdr3_nt: TGTGCCAGCAGCTCTCAAGACTGGGAGCAGTACTTC

clone_size: -
d_call: -
cdr3_length: 15
j_call: TRBJ1-3
v_call: TRBV4-2
cdr3_aa: CASSQELLSGNTIYF
cdr3_nt: TGTGCCAGCAGCCAAGAGTTACTCTCTGGAAACACCATATATTTT

clone_size: few
d_call: TRBD1
cdr3_length: 15
j_call: TRBJ2-7
v_call: TRBV5-1
cdr3_aa: CASSQGQVGSYEQYF
cdr3_nt: TGCGCCAGCAGCCAAGGACAGGTGGGCTCCTACGAGCAGTACTTC

clone_size: -
d_call: TRBD1
cdr3_length: 13
j_call: TRBJ1-1
v_call: TRBV19
cdr3_aa: CASIETGDPEAFF
cdr3_nt: TGTGCCAGTATAGAGACAGGGGACCCTGAAGCTTTCTTT

clone_size: -
d_call: TRBD2
cdr3_length: 14
j_call: TRBJ2-1
v_call: TRBV2
cdr3_aa: CARTGTSGSKGQFF
cdr3_nt: TGTGCCAGGACCGGGACTAGCGGGTCTAAGGGGCAGTTCTTC

clone_size: -
d_call: -
cdr3_length: 16
j_call: TRBJ1-2
v_call: TRBV5-8
cdr3_aa: CASSLGRAYLDYGYTF
cdr3_nt: TGTGCCAGCAGCTTGGGGAGGGCTTACCTCGACTATGGCTACACCTTC

clone_size: -
d_call: TRBD2
cdr3_length: 16
j_call: TRBJ2-2
v_call: TRBV2
cdr3_aa: CASIRTSGSTGGELFF
cdr3_nt: TGTGCCAGCATCCGGACTAGCGGGAGTACGGGCGGGGAGCTGTTTTTT

clone_size: once
d_call: -
cdr3_length: 15
j_call: TRBJ2-7
v_call: TRBV19
cdr3_aa: CASSHQGIGPYEQYF
cdr3_nt: TGTGCCAGTAGTCATCAGGGGATCGGACCTTACGAGCAGTACTTC

clone_size: few
d_call: TRBD1
cdr3_length: 15
j_call: TRBJ2-1
v_call: TRBV24-1
cdr3_aa: CATSDGQGAVTEQFF
cdr3_nt: TGTGCCACCAGTGATGGACAGGGGGCTGTCACTGAGCAGTTCTTC

clone_size: -
d_call: TRBD1
cdr3_length: 14
j_call: TRBJ1-4
v_call: TRBV4-3
cdr3_aa: CASSLRGPNEKLFF
cdr3_nt: TGCGCCAGCAGCCTCAGGGGGCCTAATGAAAAACTGTTTTTT

clone_size: -
d_call: -
cdr3_length: 14
j_call: TRBJ1-2
v_call: TRBV6-5
cdr3_aa: CASSYLGATYGYTF
cdr3_nt: TGTGCCAGCAGTTACTTGGGGGCAACCTATGGCTACACCTTC

clone_size: -
d_call: TRBD2
cdr3_length: 14
j_call: TRBJ2-4
v_call: TRBV14
cdr3_aa: CASSQAREWDIQYF
cdr3_nt: TGTGCCAGCAGCCAAGCGCGGGAGTGGGACATTCAGTACTTC

clone_size: -
d_call: -
cdr3_length: 13
j_call: TRBJ2-1
v_call: TRBV21-1
cdr3_aa: CASNPQGEGEQFF
cdr3_nt: TGTGCCAGCAATCCACAGGGAGAGGGTGAGCAGTTCTTC

clone_size: -
d_call: -
cdr3_length: 14
j_call: TRBJ2-5
v_call: TRBV4-3
cdr3_aa: CASSQLGLQETQYF
cdr3_nt: TGCGCCAGCAGCCAGTTGGGACTTCAAGAGACCCAGTACTTC

clone_size: once
d_call: TRBD1
cdr3_length: 15
j_call: TRBJ1-2
v_call: TRBV5-5
cdr3_aa: CASRSDRGSSGGYTF
cdr3_nt: TGTGCCAGCAGATCTGACAGGGGTTCTTCCGGTGGCTACACCTTC

clone_size: -
d_call: -
cdr3_length: 14
j_call: TRBJ1-2
v_call: TRBV7-2
cdr3_aa: CASSLGRPAYGYTF
cdr3_nt: TGTGCCAGCAGCCTGGGGCGGCCCGCCTATGGCTACACCTTC

clone_size: once
d_call: -
cdr3_length: 13
j_call: TRBJ1-2
v_call: TRBV5-1
cdr3_aa: CASSLEGEDGYTF
cdr3_nt: TGCGCCAGCAGCTTGGAGGGAGAGGATGGCTACACCTTC

clone_size: -
d_call: -
cdr3_length: 15
j_call: TRBJ2-7
v_call: TRBV2
cdr3_aa: CASSEGASSSYEQYF
cdr3_nt: TGTGCCAGCAGTGAAGGGGCTAGCAGCTCCTACGAGCAGTACTTC

clone_size: -
d_call: TRBD1
cdr3_length: 13
j_call: TRBJ2-5
v_call: TRBV2
cdr3_aa: CASSRDRDETQYF
cdr3_nt: TGTGCCAGCAGTAGGGACAGGGATGAGACCCAGTACTTC

clone_size: once
d_call: TRBD2
cdr3_length: 15
j_call: TRBJ2-1
v_call: TRBV11-1
cdr3_aa: CASSFFSGRAGEQFF
cdr3_nt: TGTGCCAGCAGCTTCTTCAGCGGGAGGGCCGGAGAGCAGTTCTTC

clone_size: -
d_call: TRBD1
cdr3_length: 16
j_call: TRBJ2-3
v_call: TRBV9
cdr3_aa: CASSARTGASTDTQYF
cdr3_nt: TGTGCCAGCAGCGCGCGGACAGGAGCTAGCACAGATACGCAGTATTTT

clone_size: -
d_call: -
cdr3_length: 16
j_call: TRBJ2-7
v_call: TRBV9
cdr3_aa: CASSLPAAASTYEQYF
cdr3_nt: TGTGCCAGCAGCCTACCTGCGGCGGCTTCAACCTACGAGCAGTACTTC

clone_size: -
d_call: -
cdr3_length: 16
j_call: TRBJ1-2
v_call: TRBV7-8
cdr3_aa: CASSSNPNGLNYGYTF
cdr3_nt: TGTGCCAGCAGCTCCAATCCTAACGGACTAAACTATGGCTACACCTTC

clone_size: once
d_call: TRBD2
cdr3_length: 15
j_call: TRBJ2-3
v_call: TRBV28
cdr3_aa: CASSSASGRTDTQYF
cdr3_nt: TGTGCCAGCAGTTCAGCTAGCGGGAGGACAGATACGCAGTATTTT

clone_size: -
d_call: TRBD2
cdr3_length: 16
j_call: TRBJ2-1
v_call: TRBV11-2
cdr3_aa: CASSLAASVGRNEQFF
cdr3_nt: TGTGCCAGCAGCTTAGCGGCCAGCGTCGGGAGGAATGAGCAGTTCTTC

clone_size: -
d_call: TRBD2
cdr3_length: 15
j_call: TRBJ2-2
v_call: TRBV20-1
cdr3_aa: CSASLGGRTTGELFF
cdr3_nt: TGCAGTGCTAGTCTTGGCGGGAGAACCACCGGGGAGCTGTTTTTT

clone_size: -
d_call: -
cdr3_length: 17
j_call: TRBJ2-2
v_call: TRBV7-2
cdr3_aa: CASSLTLREPPGGELFF
cdr3_nt: TGTGCCAGCAGCTTAACCCTTCGGGAACCACCGGGCGGGGAGCTGTTTTTT

clone_size: -
d_call: TRBD2
cdr3_length: 14
j_call: TRBJ2-7
v_call: TRBV20-1
cdr3_aa: CSASSLATGGEQYF
cdr3_nt: TGCAGTGCTAGTTCCCTCGCTACGGGAGGCGAGCAGTACTTC

clone_size: -
d_call: TRBD1
cdr3_length: 14
j_call: TRBJ2-7
v_call: TRBV29-1
cdr3_aa: CSVDSGQGSYEQYF
cdr3_nt: TGCAGCGTTGATTCGGGACAGGGTTCCTACGAGCAGTACTTC

clone_size: -
d_call: -
cdr3_length: 16
j_call: TRBJ1-2
v_call: TRBV30
cdr3_aa: CAWSVPRVGWNYGYTF
cdr3_nt: TGTGCCTGGAGTGTGCCCAGGGTGGGTTGGAACTATGGCTACACCTTC

clone_size: -
d_call: -
cdr3_length: 14
j_call: TRBJ1-2
v_call: TRBV3-1/TRBV3-2
cdr3_aa: CASSQDRGRGGYTF
cdr3_nt: TGTGCCAGCAGCCAAGATCGCGGTCGTGGAGGCTACACCTTC

clone_size: -
d_call: TRBD1
cdr3_length: 15
j_call: TRBJ2-7
v_call: TRBV29-1
cdr3_aa: CSASMTGTKHYEQYF
cdr3_nt: TGCAGCGCGAGCATGACAGGGACGAAACACTACGAGCAGTACTTC

clone_size: -
d_call: TRBD1
cdr3_length: 15
j_call: TRBJ2-3
v_call: TRBV5-4
cdr3_aa: CASSWGTGGTDTQYF
cdr3_nt: TGTGCCAGCAGCTGGGGGACAGGGGGCACAGATACGCAGTATTTT

clone_size: -
d_call: TRBD2
cdr3_length: 13
j_call: TRBJ2-7
v_call: TRBV27
cdr3_aa: CASSSPGRYEQYF
cdr3_nt: TGTGCCAGCAGCTCCCCCGGGAGGTACGAGCAGTACTTC

clone_size: -
d_call: -
cdr3_length: 13
j_call: TRBJ1-2
v_call: TRBV7-8
cdr3_aa: CASSQTGNYGYTF
cdr3_nt: TGTGCCAGCAGTCAGACGGGGAACTATGGCTACACCTTC

clone_size: -
d_call: -
cdr3_length: 15
j_call: TRBJ2-7
v_call: TRBV27
cdr3_aa: CASSPQSLPSYEQYF
cdr3_nt: TGTGCCAGCAGTCCCCAGTCCCTCCCCTCCTACGAGCAGTACTTC

clone_size: -
d_call: TRBD2
cdr3_length: 16
j_call: TRBJ2-3
v_call: TRBV2
cdr3_aa: CASTGLAKVDADTQYF
cdr3_nt: TGTGCCAGCACCGGACTAGCTAAGGTGGATGCAGATACGCAGTATTTT

clone_size: -
d_call: -
cdr3_length: 14
j_call: TRBJ1-2
v_call: TRBV3-1/TRBV3-2
cdr3_aa: CASSRQGYNYGYTF
cdr3_nt: TGTGCCAGCAGCCGCCAGGGTTATAACTATGGCTACACCTTC

clone_size: few
d_call: -
cdr3_length: 16
j_call: TRBJ1-6
v_call: TRBV4-2
cdr3_aa: CASSPQGTGPNSPLHF
cdr3_nt: TGTGCCAGCAGCCCTCAGGGGACGGGTCCTAATTCACCCCTCCACTTT

clone_size: -
d_call: -
cdr3_length: 14
j_call: TRBJ1-5
v_call: TRBV3-1/TRBV3-2
cdr3_aa: CASSPKRGDQPQHF
cdr3_nt: TGTGCCAGCAGCCCGAAGCGGGGGGATCAGCCCCAGCATTTT

clone_size: few
d_call: -
cdr3_length: 14
j_call: TRBJ1-6
v_call: TRBV27
cdr3_aa: CASSFATRGSPLHF
cdr3_nt: TGTGCCAGCAGTTTTGCGACTAGGGGTTCACCCCTCCACTTT

clone_size: -
d_call: TRBD1
cdr3_length: 15
j_call: TRBJ1-1
v_call: TRBV10-3
cdr3_aa: CAISGGGTGLTEAFF
cdr3_nt: TGTGCCATCAGTGGGGGGGGGACAGGGTTGACTGAAGCTTTCTTT